The clone carrying this TCR beta chain is a singleton in its sample. This entry comes from a study of cytomegalovirus exposure and HLA in healthy donors. Using immunoSEQ multiplex PCR, the repertoire was profiled, and TCRdb retains in-frame clones only, with some absent. The table records under 300,000 clones, 80% to 90% of them present only once. Germline loops: CDR1 SGDLS, CDR2 YYNGEE. The CDR3 has 17 residues. V lost 4 bases to trimming and J lost 1 base; unmatched junction nucleotides: 9. V gene TRBV9 combines with J gene TRBJ2-2, with 8 bases that match TRBD1. The TCR originated in a woman aged 18-29 years in good health and CMV-seronegative. Sequencing used PBMCs. Here the CDR3 DNA reads TGTGCCAGCAGCCTCCCTACGGACAGGGTGAACACCGGGGAGCTGTTTTTT. Translated: CASSLPTDRVNTGELFF.